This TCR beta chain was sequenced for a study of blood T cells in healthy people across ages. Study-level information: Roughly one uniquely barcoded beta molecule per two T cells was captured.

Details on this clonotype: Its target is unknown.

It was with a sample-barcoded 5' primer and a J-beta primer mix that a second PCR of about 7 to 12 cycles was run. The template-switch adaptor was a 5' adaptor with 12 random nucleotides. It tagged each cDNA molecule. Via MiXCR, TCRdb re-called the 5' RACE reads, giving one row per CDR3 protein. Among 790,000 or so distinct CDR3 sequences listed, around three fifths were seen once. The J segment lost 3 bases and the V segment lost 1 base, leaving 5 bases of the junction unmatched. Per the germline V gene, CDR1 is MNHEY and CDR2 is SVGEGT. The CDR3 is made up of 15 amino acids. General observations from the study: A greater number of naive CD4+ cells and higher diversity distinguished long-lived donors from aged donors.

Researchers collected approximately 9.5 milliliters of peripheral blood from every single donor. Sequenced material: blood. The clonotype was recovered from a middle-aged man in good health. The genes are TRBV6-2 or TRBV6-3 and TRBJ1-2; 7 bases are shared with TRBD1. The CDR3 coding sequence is TGTGCCAGCAGTTACTTCACGACAGGGCACTATGGCTACACCTTC. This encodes CASSYFTTGHYGYTF.